The clone carrying this TCR beta chain showed up just a few times. Its specificity is unknown. The CDR3 totals 13 residues. In germline, CDR1 is KGHDR, CDR2 SFDVKD. The V end lost 9 bases, the J end lost 0 bases, and 10 bases lay between the germline ends. This specimen belongs to a study of T-cell memory formation after mild COVID-19. Whole-study context: Largely donor-specific TCR clusters were found.

Study outcomes and limitations: The finding that pre-infection memory included some responding clones suggested that cross-reactive memory joined. Among clones contracting day 15 to 85, CD4/CD8 was balanced, whereas later expanders leaned CD4+.

TCRdb itself ran the 5' RACE reads through MiXCR, one entry per CDR3 protein. The sample includes tens of thousands of distinct CDR3 sequences, more than 20% seen only once; the top ten take under 55%. The chain carries TRBV24-1 and TRBJ2-5; possibly TRBD1 for D (6 bases). The receptor comes from a man between 18 and 29 years old who had mild COVID-19 (a few samples of this study predate the infection). Cell type and time point are not known. The sequenced sample consisted of PBMCs or a T cell subset sorted from them (not recorded which). The CDR3 DNA is TGTGCCACCCGCTGGGACAACCAAGAGACCCAGTACTTC. Its protein product is CATRWDNQETQYF.